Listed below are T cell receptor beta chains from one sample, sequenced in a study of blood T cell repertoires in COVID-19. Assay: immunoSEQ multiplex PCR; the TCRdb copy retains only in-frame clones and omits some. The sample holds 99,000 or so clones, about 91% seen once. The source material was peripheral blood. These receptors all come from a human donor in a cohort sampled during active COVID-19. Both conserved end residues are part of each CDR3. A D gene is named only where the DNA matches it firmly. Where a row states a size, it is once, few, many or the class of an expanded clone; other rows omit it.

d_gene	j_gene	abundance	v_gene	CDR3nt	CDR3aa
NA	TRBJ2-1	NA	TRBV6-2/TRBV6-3	TGTGCCAGCAGTTACCCGTCCGGGACTTCTAACAATGAGCAGTTCTTC	CASSYPSGTSNNEQFF
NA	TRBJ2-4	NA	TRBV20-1	TGCAGTGCTAGAGATTTGAGGGAGTGGTACTTC	CSARDLREWYF
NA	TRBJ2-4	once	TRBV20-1	TGCAGTGCTAGTAGGAGCGGGCTAGCCAAAAACATTCAGTACTTC	CSASRSGLAKNIQYF
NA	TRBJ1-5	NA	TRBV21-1	TGTGCCAGCAGCAACCAGGAGGATAGCAATCAGCCCCAGCATTTT	CASSNQEDSNQPQHF
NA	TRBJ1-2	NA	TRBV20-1	TGCATCTCGCCCCAGGACTATGGCTACACCTTC	CISPQDYGYTF
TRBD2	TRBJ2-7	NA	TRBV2	TGTGCCAGCGTTCCTAATTTAGCGGGGGTCTCCTACGAGCAGTACTTC	CASVPNLAGVSYEQYF
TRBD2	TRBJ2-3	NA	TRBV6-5	TGTGCCAGCAGTCTAGCGGGGGGGCTGGCAGATACGCAGTATTTT	CASSLAGGLADTQYF
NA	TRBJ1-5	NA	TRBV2	TGTGCCAGCAGGGTCAGGGCAAATCAGCCCCAGCATTTT	CASRVRANQPQHF
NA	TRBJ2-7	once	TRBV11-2	TGTGCCAGCAGCCACGGGGAACCTTCGTACGAGCAGTACTTC	CASSHGEPSYEQYF
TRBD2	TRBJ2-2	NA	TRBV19	TGTGCCAGTTCGGGGGGTTTTTTAGCGGGAGTAGGGACGTGGGAGCTGTTTTTT	CASSGGFLAGVGTWELFF
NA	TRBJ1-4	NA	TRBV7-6	TGTGCCAGCAGCGCGGTTCAGGGTGGGGATGAAAAACTGTTTTTT	CASSAVQGGDEKLFF
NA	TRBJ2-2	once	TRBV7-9	TGTGCCAGCAGCTACTTGGACAGCACCGGGGAGCTGTTTTTT	CASSYLDSTGELFF
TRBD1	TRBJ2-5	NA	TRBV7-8	TGTGCCAGCAGTGACCAAACACAGGGGTGGGAGACCCAGTACTTC	CASSDQTQGWETQYF
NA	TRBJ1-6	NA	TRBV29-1	TGCAGCGTGCGGGTTCAGGTTCGGTCACCCCTCCACTTT	CSVRVQVRSPLHF
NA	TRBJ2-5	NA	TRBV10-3	TGTGCCATCAGTGAGTCACAGGGTATCCAGGAGACCCAGTACTTC	CAISESQGIQETQYF
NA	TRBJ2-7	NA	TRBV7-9	TGTGCCAGCAGCCTAACAGGGAATAGTCTCTACGAGCAGTACTTC	CASSLTGNSLYEQYF
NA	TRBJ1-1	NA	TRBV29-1	TGCAGCGTCCCGGGACTCAGCACTGAAGCTTTCTTT	CSVPGLSTEAFF
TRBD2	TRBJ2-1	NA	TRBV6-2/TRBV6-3	TGTGCCAGCAGTTACGAGCTAGCGGGATCATACAATGAGCAGTTCTTC	CASSYELAGSYNEQFF
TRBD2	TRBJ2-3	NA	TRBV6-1	TGTGCCAGCAGTGAAGCGCTACTAGCGGGAGGCGCAGATACGCAGTATTTT	CASSEALLAGGADTQYF
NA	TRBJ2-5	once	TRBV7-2	TGTGCCAGCAGCTTAGAGGTCGGGGTAGGGGAGACCCAGTACTTC	CASSLEVGVGETQYF
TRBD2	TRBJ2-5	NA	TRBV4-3	TGCGCCAGCAGCCAAGCTGTGGGGTACGAGTGGGAGGGCCAGCAGACCCAGTACTTC	CASSQAVGYEWEGQQTQYF
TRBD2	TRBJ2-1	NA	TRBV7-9	TGTGCCAGCAGCCCCCGTTTGGGGGGAGGGCCACGGGAGCAGTTCTTC	CASSPRLGGGPREQFF
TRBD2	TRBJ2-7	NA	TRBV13	TGTGCCAGCAGCTTGGACCCGGCGCTAGCGGGCAACGAGCAGTACTTC	CASSLDPALAGNEQYF
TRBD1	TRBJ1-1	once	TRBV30	TGTGCCTGGAGGACACAGGGGTGGACTGAAGCTTTCTTT	CAWRTQGWTEAFF
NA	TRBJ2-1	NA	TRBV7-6	TGTGCCAGCAGCTTAGTGGGCAGGGGAAGGTACAATGAGCAGTTCTTC	CASSLVGRGRYNEQFF
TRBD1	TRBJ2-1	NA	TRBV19	TGTGCCAGTAGTATACGACAGGGGATATACAATGAGCAGTTCTTC	CASSIRQGIYNEQFF
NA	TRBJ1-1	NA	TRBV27	TGTGCCAGCAGGGCAGGGAACACTGAAGCTTTCTTT	CASRAGNTEAFF
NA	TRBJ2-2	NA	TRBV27	TGTGCCAGCAGCCCAGCGGGCCCACCTTATATTTTT	CASSPAGPPYIF
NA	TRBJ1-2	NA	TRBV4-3	TGCGCCAGCAGCCAAGATCGGTGGGGGGGATTTGACTATGGCTACACCTTC	CASSQDRWGGFDYGYTF
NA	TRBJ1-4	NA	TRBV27	TGTGCCAGCAGTTTCCCTAATAGCGAAAAACTGTTTTTT	CASSFPNSEKLFF
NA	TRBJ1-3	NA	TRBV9	TGTGCCAGCAGCGTAGGTGGGGCGGTAAACACCATATATTTT	CASSVGGAVNTIYF
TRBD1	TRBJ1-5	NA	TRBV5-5	TGTGCCAGCAGCTTAGGGTTGGACAGGCTCAATCAGCCCCAGCATTTT	CASSLGLDRLNQPQHF
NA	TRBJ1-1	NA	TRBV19	TGTGCCAGTGTATTCACAGAGACCAACACTGAAGCTTTCTTT	CASVFTETNTEAFF
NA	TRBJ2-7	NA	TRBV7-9	TGTGCCAGCAGCTTAGTTGGCCAACGTCCCTACGAGCAGTACTTC	CASSLVGQRPYEQYF
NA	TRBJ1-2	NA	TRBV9	TGTGCCAGCAGCGTAGGAACAAACAACTATGGCTACACCTTC	CASSVGTNNYGYTF
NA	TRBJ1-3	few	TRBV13	TGTGCCAGCAGCACGCGGGGGGGATACTCTGGAAACACCATATATTTT	CASSTRGGYSGNTIYF
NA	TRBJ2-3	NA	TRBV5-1	TGCGCCAGCAGCTTGGTACGCAGGCCAACAGATACGCAGTATTTT	CASSLVRRPTDTQYF
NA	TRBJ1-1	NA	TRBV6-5	TGTGCCAGCAGTTTACAGGGAAACACTGAAGCTTTCTTT	CASSLQGNTEAFF
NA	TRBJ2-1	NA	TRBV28	TGTGCCAGCAGCCGACTCCGGGGTTATCGAGACAATGAGCAGTTCTTC	CASSRLRGYRDNEQFF
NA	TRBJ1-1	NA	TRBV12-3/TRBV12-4	TGTGCCAGCAGTTTTTCGGGGGACACTGAAGCTTTCTTT	CASSFSGDTEAFF
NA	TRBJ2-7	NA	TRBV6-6	TGTGCCAGCAGCCAGGCCGGTGATTACTCCTACGAGCAGTACTTC	CASSQAGDYSYEQYF
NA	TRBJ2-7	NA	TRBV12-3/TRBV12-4	TGTGCCAGCAGTTCTCGGTTCACCTACGAGCAGTACTTC	CASSSRFTYEQYF
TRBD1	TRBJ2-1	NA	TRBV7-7	TGTGCCAGCAGCCCCTGGGACAGAGAAACCAATGAGCAGTTCTTC	CASSPWDRETNEQFF
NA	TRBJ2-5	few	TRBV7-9	TGTGCCAGCAGCTTAGGGGCAGTGGAGACCCAGTACTTC	CASSLGAVETQYF
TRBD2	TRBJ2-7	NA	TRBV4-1	TGCGCCAGCAGCCAAGGGGTCGGGGGGACTTACGAGCAGTACTTC	CASSQGVGGTYEQYF
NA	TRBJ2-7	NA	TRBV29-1	TGCAGCGTTGTCGGGGGCTCCTACGAGCAGTACTTC	CSVVGGSYEQYF
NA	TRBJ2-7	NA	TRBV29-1	TGCAGCGTTGCACGAGATGACTACGAGCAGTACTTC	CSVARDDYEQYF
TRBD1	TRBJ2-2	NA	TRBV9	TGTGCCAGCAGAGCGGGACAGGGGAACACCGGGGAGCTGTTTTTT	CASRAGQGNTGELFF
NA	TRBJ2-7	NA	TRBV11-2	TGTGCCAGCAGGCCAAGATACGGGGGAGCGGTTCTAGGCTACGAGCAGTACTTC	CASRPRYGGAVLGYEQYF
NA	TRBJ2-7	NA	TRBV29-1	TGCAGCGTTGAAGATCAAACAGGGCTCTACGAGCAGTACTTC	CSVEDQTGLYEQYF
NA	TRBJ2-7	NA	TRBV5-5	TGTGCCAGCAGCTCGAGAGGAGACTCCTACGAGCAGTACTTC	CASSSRGDSYEQYF
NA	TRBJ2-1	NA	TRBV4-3	TGCGCCAGCAGCCAAGAACAGCCTACTGGGTACAATGAGCAGTTCTTC	CASSQEQPTGYNEQFF
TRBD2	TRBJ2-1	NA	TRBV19	TGTGCCAGTATTTCCCCGGGACTAGCGGGCTCCTACAATGAGCAGTTCTTC	CASISPGLAGSYNEQFF